The 28 T cell receptor beta chains presented below share a single source sample, sequenced in a study of cytomegalovirus exposure and HLA in healthy donors. Both 60 Vbeta primers and 13 Jbeta primers went into the PCR. Profiled with immunoSEQ multiplex PCR; TCRdb holds only in-frame clones, not every one. The table shows about 100,000 clones, with more than 70% occurring only once. The sequenced sample consisted of PBMCs. The receptors shown here come from a woman aged 55-69 years in good health and CMV-seropositive.

This clone was counted between two and nine times. DNA for the CDR3: TGCAGCGTCCGGGAAGTCTATCGGGTCGAGTCCTACGAGCAGTACTTC. Translated, it gives CSVREVYRVESYEQYF. This sequence joins TRBV29-1 and TRBJ2-7; D is perhaps TRBD2 (5 bases). Trimming pared 6 bases from V and 1 base from J, leaving 22 bases between. This CDR3 contains 16 residues. Germline CDR1 SQVTM, CDR2 ANQGSEA.

V usage is TRBV5-1 and J usage is TRBJ2-5, with TRBD2 identical over 10 bases. The end of the DNA fits TRBJ2-7 better, so the J call may be wrong. The CDR3 contains 14 residues. Germline CDR1 and CDR2: SGHRS and YFSETQ. CDR3 in amino acids: CASSYLAGVYEQYF. The DNA for the CDR3 is TGCGCCAGCAGCTATCTAGCGGGAGTCTACGAGCAGTACTTC.

The chain employs TRBV9 and TRBJ1-2; 7 nucleotides agree with TRBD1. The CDR3 runs 16 residues. The J segment lost 7 bases and the V segment lost 0 bases, leaving 12 bases of the junction unmatched. Germline V gene sequence: CDR1 SGDLS, CDR2 YYNGEE. In DNA form, the CDR3 reads TGTGCCAGCAGCGTAGGAGGGGGACGGACAGGAGGTGGCTACACCTTC. This translates into CASSVGGGRTGGGYTF. The full variable domain, with the rest looked up from reference TRBV9 and TRBJ1-2, is DSGVTQTPKHLITATGQRVTLRCSPRSGDLSVYWYQQSLDQGLQFLIQYYNGEERAKGNILERFSAQQFPDLHSELNLSSLELGDSALYFCASSVGGGRTGGGYTFGSGTRLTVV.

The CDR3 reads CASSQDLAGTKTQYF. As DNA, the CDR3 is TGCGCCAGCAGCCAAGATTTAGCGGGGACGAAGACCCAGTACTTC. This sequence joins TRBV4-1 and TRBJ2-5; 8 positions match TRBD2. The germline gives CDR1 MGHRA, CDR2 YSYEKL. The CDR3 is 15 amino acids. The J segment lost 6 bases and the V segment lost 0 bases, leaving 6 bases of the junction unmatched.

This clone has more than one count but fewer than ten. CDR3 DNA: TGTGCCATCAGTGCATTCCAGAACACCGGGGAGCTGTTTTTT. Its translation is CAISAFQNTGELFF. The chain joins TRBV10-3 to TRBJ2-2, with unresolved D. V gave up 4 bases and J gave up 1 base, with 7 bases separating them. Germline assignment: CDR1 ENHRY and CDR2 SYGVKD. The CDR3 covers 14 residues.

The rearrangement uses TRBV10-3 and TRBJ2-7; tentative D call: TRBD2 (6 bases). Between the trimmed V and J ends, which lost 3 bases and 6 bases, there was a span of 9 bases. Germline V lookup: CDR1 ENHRY, CDR2 SYGVKD. The CDR3 runs to 12 residues. The CDR3 protein is CAISDGGGEQYF. In DNA form, the CDR3 reads TGTGCCATCAGTGACGGGGGTGGCGAGCAGTACTTC.

The chain is built from TRBV6-4 and TRBJ2-1; possibly TRBD1 for D (5 bases). The CDR3 runs 15 residues. Germline V gives CDR1 MRHNA, CDR2 SNTAGT. The V and J ends lost 6 bases and 0 bases respectively, with 12 bases between them. CDR3 in DNA: TGTGCCAGCAGGCAGACAGAAAACTCCTACAATGAGCAGTTCTTC. Translating it yields CASRQTENSYNEQFF.

The rearrangement joins TRBV12-5 to TRBJ2-3; 15 nucleotides agree with TRBD2. V trimming: 3 bases; J trimming: 5 bases; junction bases outside the gene matches: 15. Germline-derived CDR1 and CDR2 are LGHNT and FRNRAP. This CDR3 has 20 residues. The CDR3 DNA reads TGTGCTAGTGGTTTCCCCGGACTAGCGGGAGGGAGATACCTCGAAGATACGCAGTATTTT. Translating it yields CASGFPGLAGGRYLEDTQYF.

This clone was found once. The chain couples TRBV5-6 to TRBJ2-2; 8 bases align to TRBD2. The germline CDR1 and CDR2 sequences are SGHDT and YYEEEE. Losses at the gene ends were 5 bases for V and 0 bases for J; bases not matched to a gene: 6. The CDR3 loop spans 16 amino acids. The CDR3 here is CASSLPGGTNTGELFF. In DNA, the CDR3 is TGTGCCAGCAGTCTACCGGGGGGGACGAACACCGGGGAGCTGTTTTTT.

The rearrangement uses TRBV10-2 and TRBJ2-1; 11 bases align to TRBD2. Germline CDR1 WSHSY, CDR2 SAAADI. V shed 6 bases, J shed 7 bases, and the junction held 5 bases outside the gene matches. The CDR3 is 14 amino acids. This CDR3 reads CASRAGTSGNEQFF. DNA of the CDR3: TGCGCCAGCAGGGCCGGGACTAGCGGAAATGAGCAGTTCTTC.

The V and J genes are TRBV7-9 and TRBJ1-2, with a possible D match to TRBD1 (6 bases). Germline V gene sequence: CDR1 SEHNR, CDR2 FQNEAQ (reference sequence). V dropped 3 bases and J dropped 2 bases, with 13 bases sitting between them. The CDR3 is 15 residues long. The CDR3 region has the DNA TGTGCCAGCAGCTTTGGGACATCCTACAACTATGGCTACACCTTC. Protein product: CASSFGTSYNYGYTF.

This rearrangement joins TRBV7-9 to TRBJ2-7; no definite D call. Trimming removed 0 bases from V and 4 bases from J, with 16 bases in between. CDR1 and CDR2 (germline): SEHNR, FQNEAQ (reference sequence). This CDR3 contains 16 residues. The DNA for the CDR3 is TGTGCCAGCAGCTTAGCGCTACCACGGGTTTCGTACGAGCAGTACTTC. This translates into CASSLALPRVSYEQYF.

For this clone: Germline is not matched at one junction end, which may reflect a read error. This chain uses TRBV19 with TRBJ1-2; 9 bases align to TRBD1. The CDR3 is made up of 13 amino acids. CDR1 and CDR2 (germline): LNHDA, SQIVND (reference sequence). The CDR3 protein is CASSPRDRVFKVF. CDR3 sequence (DNA): TGTGCCAGTAGTCCGCGGGACAGGGTTTTTAAGGTGTTC.

This chain's CDR3 is CASSLNIEQYF. The CDR3, as DNA: TGTGCCAGCAGTTTAAATATCGAGCAGTACTTC. The chain has TRBV28 and TRBJ2-5; no firm D call. The DNA end is more similar to TRBJ2-7, so the J call may be wrong. This CDR3 has 11 residues. Germline loops: CDR1 MDHEN, CDR2 SYDVKM.

This chain connects TRBV4-1 to TRBJ2-7; TRBD2 matches 12 bases. Germline-derived CDR1 and CDR2 are MGHRA and YSYEKL. This CDR3 contains 15 residues. V lost 1 base and J lost 3; bases outside the gene matches: 1. CDR3 residues: CASSQGLAGVYEQYF. The CDR3 DNA is TGCGCCAGCAGCCAAGGACTAGCGGGAGTCTACGAGCAGTACTTC.

This clone has a handful of counts. The chain links TRBV6-5 to TRBJ1-2; no clear D gene. CDR3 length equals 13 residues. Deletions cut 6 bases from V and 4 bases from J, with 12 bases between. From germline, CDR1 is MNHEY and CDR2 SVGAGI. In DNA form, the CDR3 reads TGTGCCAGCAGCCGCGACAAAAGCTATGGCTACACCTTC. This sequence encodes CASSRDKSYGYTF.

The chain is built from TRBV29-1 and TRBJ2-5; 12 nucleotides align to TRBD1. Looked up from germline, CDR1 is SQVTM and CDR2 is ANQGSEA. The CDR3 spans 15 residues. The J segment lost 5 bases and the V segment lost 3 bases, leaving 7 bases of the junction unmatched. CDR3: CSVDREGQGAETQYF. CDR3 sequence (DNA): TGCAGCGTTGATAGAGAGGGACAGGGGGCTGAGACCCAGTACTTC. Using reference TRBV29-1 and TRBJ2-5 for the parts outside the CDR3, the full variable domain is SAVISQKPSRDICQRGTSLTIQCQVDSQVTMMFWYRQQPGQSLTLIATANQGSEATYESGFVIDKFPISRPNLTFSTLTVSNMSPEDSSIYLCSVDREGQGAETQYFGPGTRLLVL.

The chain recombines TRBV7-3 with TRBJ1-1; D is possibly TRBD1 (5 bases). This CDR3 is 12 amino acids long. V was cut by 7 bases and J by 4 bases, with 10 bases left in between. Germline CDR1 and CDR2: SGHTA and FQGTGA. CDR3 in amino acids: CASNSGGTEAFF. The CDR3 bases are TGTGCCAGCAACTCGGGGGGCACTGAAGCTTTCTTT.

V usage is TRBV7-9 and J usage is TRBJ1-4; tentatively, D is TRBD1 (6 bases). This CDR3 comprises 15 residues. Germline V gene sequence: CDR1 SEHNR, CDR2 FQNEAQ (reference sequence). V gave up 4 bases and J gave up 8 bases, with 17 bases separating them. CDR3: CASSSGGGPGEKLFF. For the CDR3, the DNA is TGTGCCAGCAGCTCGGGGGGGGGCCCGGGGGAAAAACTGTTTTTT.

The rearrangement links TRBV7-2 to TRBJ1-4; no reliable D call. This CDR3 comprises 13 residues. Germline V gene data show CDR1 as SGHTA and CDR2 as FQGNSA. Trimming stripped 8 bases from V and 5 bases from J, with 12 bases between. The CDR3 bases are TGTGCCAGCCAAAGGAACAGAAATGAAAAACTGTTTTTT. Translating it yields CASQRNRNEKLFF.

This rearrangement joins TRBV5-6 to TRBJ2-7; D is possibly TRBD1 (7 bases). CDR3 length: 16 amino acids. Germline V gene lookup returns CDR1 SGHDT and CDR2 YYEEEE. Trimming removed 0 bases from V and 0 bases from J, with 13 bases in between. The DNA for the CDR3 is TGTGCCAGCAGCTTGGAGGGGGGACAGTTCTCCTACGAGCAGTACTTC. Translating it yields CASSLEGGQFSYEQYF.

The J gene is TRBJ2-5, the V gene TRBV25-1; 10 bases map to TRBD1. The CDR3 contains 15 residues. Per the germline V gene, CDR1 is MGHDK and CDR2 is SYGVNS. Trimming at V came to 6 bases and at J to 4 bases, leaving 8 bases not matched to a gene. CDR3 sequence: CASSHGQGGRETQYF. CDR3 nucleotide sequence: TGTGCCAGCAGCCATGGACAGGGGGGTCGAGAGACCCAGTACTTC.

The table lists this clone with a count of one. This sequence joins TRBV10-2 and TRBJ2-1, with D perhaps TRBD1 (5 bases). Looked up from germline, CDR1 is WSHSY and CDR2 is SAAADI. Trimming cost V 6 bases and J 8 bases, with 20 bases left between them. There are 15 residues in the CDR3. The CDR3 protein is CASSEIDSTNDEQFF. Here the CDR3 DNA reads TGCGCCAGCAGCGAAATTGACAGTACAAATGATGAGCAGTTCTTC.

This chain joins TRBV7-2 and TRBJ2-1; D might be TRBD2 (6 bases). The CDR3 sequence is 15 residues long. The V end lost 4 bases, the J end lost 4 bases, and 14 bases lay between the germline ends. CDR1 is SGHTA and CDR2 is FQGNSA in the germline V gene. The CDR3 DNA follows: TGTGCCAGCAGCTCCGGGACTGGTAATTACAATGAGCAGTTCTTC. It yields the protein CASSSGTGNYNEQFF.

The J gene is TRBJ1-2, the V gene TRBV5-1; 11 bases map to TRBD1. The germline V gene encodes CDR1 SGHRS and CDR2 YFSETQ. The CDR3 is 17 amino acids. Trimming at V came to 4 bases and at J to 7 bases, leaving 15 bases not matched to a gene. The CDR3 loop is CASSPTNRDRGRSGYTF. In DNA, the CDR3 is TGCGCCAGCAGCCCCACCAACCGGGACAGGGGGAGGAGTGGCTACACCTTC.

CDR3 coding DNA: TGTGCCAGCAGTCATCGGACTAGCGGGAGGTCGAACACCGGGGAGCTGTTTTTT. As protein: CASSHRTSGRSNTGELFF. The rearrangement joins TRBV5-4 to TRBJ2-2; TRBD2 aligns across 14 bases. The CDR3 runs to 18 residues. CDR1 SGHNT and CDR2 YYREEE come from the germline V gene (reference sequence). With 5 bases clipped from V and 0 bases from J, the junction kept 6 bases outside the gene matches.

V gene TRBV4-2 combines with J gene TRBJ2-3, with D unresolved. CDR1 LGHNA and CDR2 YNFKEQ come from the germline V gene. With 2 bases removed from V and 4 bases from J, the gap between germline ends came to 7 bases. The length of the CDR3 is 13 residues. The CDR3 sequence: CASSQRVSDTQYF. In nucleotides, the CDR3 is TGTGCCAGCAGCCAACGGGTGTCAGATACGCAGTATTTT.

The chain uses TRBV5-1 and TRBJ2-2, with D possibly being TRBD2 (6 bases). V shed 5 bases and J shed 6 bases, with 17 bases lying between them. There are 15 residues in the CDR3. Germline loops: CDR1 SGHRS, CDR2 YFSETQ. The CDR3 nucleotides are TGCGCCAGCAGGCGAATTGCGGGGTCGGCCGGGGAGCTGTTTTTT. Protein sequence: CASRRIAGSAGELFF. The complete variable domain, with remaining parts taken from reference TRBV5-1 and TRBJ2-2, reads KAGVTQTPRYLIKTRGQQVTLSCSPISGHRSVSWYQQTPGQGLQFLFEYFSETQRNKGNFPGRFSGRQFSNSRSEMNVSTLELGDSALYLCASRRIAGSAGELFFGEGSRLTVL.